A selection of T cell receptor beta chains follows, all from one sample in a study of cytomegalovirus exposure and HLA in healthy donors. Repertoires were generated with immunoSEQ multiplex PCR, while TCRdb's copy carries only in-frame clones and drops some. The data show 150,000 or so clones, with around 80% seen just once and about 13% held by the top ten. The specimen was PBMCs. The receptors were sampled from a man under 40 in good health and CMV-seropositive. Each CDR3 is given with its conserved first and last residue. The order of the fields is V gene, J gene, clone size, D gene, CDR3 protein, CDR3 DNA. The D gene is left open where the match is weak. Expanded clones get a size class; other rows say once, few or many, or leave the size out.

v_call: TRBV6-4; j_call: TRBJ2-7; clone_size: NA; d_call: NA; cdr3_aa: CASRLTWTRPTYEQYF; cdr3_nt: TGTGCCAGCAGACTCACTTGGACACGTCCGACCTACGAGCAGTACTTC
v_call: TRBV5-6; j_call: TRBJ1-5; clone_size: NA; d_call: TRBD1; cdr3_aa: CASSFGTGRHSQPQHF; cdr3_nt: TGTGCCAGCAGCTTCGGGACAGGGAGGCACAGTCAGCCCCAGCATTTT
v_call: TRBV27; j_call: TRBJ1-5; clone_size: once; d_call: NA; cdr3_aa: CASSTVQDGNQPQHF; cdr3_nt: TGTGCCAGCAGTACCGTACAGGACGGCAATCAGCCCCAGCATTTT
v_call: TRBV6-5; j_call: TRBJ2-7; clone_size: NA; d_call: NA; cdr3_aa: CASSRYPGGNYEQYF; cdr3_nt: TGTGCCAGCAGCCGCTATCCTGGCGGAAACTACGAGCAGTACTTC
v_call: TRBV9; j_call: TRBJ2-2; clone_size: few; d_call: NA; cdr3_aa: CASSEGNSGAGELFF; cdr3_nt: TGTGCCAGCAGCGAAGGAAATTCGGGAGCCGGGGAGCTGTTTTTT
v_call: TRBV28; j_call: TRBJ2-7; clone_size: once; d_call: TRBD2; cdr3_aa: CASHRTSGRRSSYEQYF; cdr3_nt: TGTGCCAGCCACCGGACTAGCGGGAGGAGAAGCTCCTACGAGCAGTACTTC
v_call: TRBV6-1; j_call: TRBJ2-7; clone_size: NA; d_call: TRBD1; cdr3_aa: CASSPDRYEQYF; cdr3_nt: TGTGCCAGCAGTCCGGACAGGTACGAGCAGTACTTC
v_call: TRBV5-4; j_call: TRBJ2-2; clone_size: NA; d_call: NA; cdr3_aa: CASSQQTGNTGELFF; cdr3_nt: TGTGCCAGCAGCCAGCAGACAGGGAACACCGGGGAGCTGTTTTTT
v_call: TRBV28; j_call: TRBJ2-1; clone_size: NA; d_call: NA; cdr3_aa: CASIHISGETYNEQFF; cdr3_nt: TGTGCCAGCATTCACATTAGCGGAGAAACCTACAATGAGCAGTTCTTC
v_call: TRBV5-4; j_call: TRBJ1-1; clone_size: NA; d_call: NA; cdr3_aa: CASSSEVMNTEAFF; cdr3_nt: TGTGCCAGCAGCTCCGAGGTCATGAACACTGAAGCTTTCTTT
v_call: TRBV19; j_call: TRBJ2-2; clone_size: NA; d_call: TRBD2; cdr3_aa: CASRQTGLAGVYTGELFF; cdr3_nt: TGTGCCAGTAGGCAGACGGGACTAGCGGGAGTGTACACCGGGGAGCTGTTTTTT
v_call: TRBV28; j_call: TRBJ2-5; clone_size: NA; d_call: NA; cdr3_aa: CASSPRERRETQYF; cdr3_nt: TGTGCCAGCAGCCCCCGGGAACGGCGGGAGACCCAGTACTTC
v_call: TRBV5-5; j_call: TRBJ2-2; clone_size: NA; d_call: TRBD1; cdr3_aa: CASSPQGVGELFF; cdr3_nt: TGTGCCAGCAGCCCACAGGGGGTCGGGGAGCTGTTTTTT
v_call: TRBV5-1; j_call: TRBJ2-1; clone_size: NA; d_call: NA; cdr3_aa: CASSSSSYNEQFF; cdr3_nt: TGCGCCAGCAGCTCTAGCTCCTACAATGAGCAGTTCTTC
v_call: TRBV7-9; j_call: TRBJ2-7; clone_size: NA; d_call: TRBD1; cdr3_aa: CSSSTRTGGYEQYF; cdr3_nt: TGTTCCAGCAGCACGCGGACAGGGGGTTACGAGCAGTACTTC
v_call: TRBV7-3; j_call: TRBJ2-3; clone_size: NA; d_call: TRBD1; cdr3_aa: CASSAMTGRFSSDTQYF; cdr3_nt: TGTGCCAGCAGCGCGATGACAGGGCGTTTTTCTTCCGATACGCAGTATTTT
v_call: TRBV30; j_call: TRBJ1-2; clone_size: NA; d_call: TRBD1; cdr3_aa: CAWSVGQGYGYTF; cdr3_nt: TGTGCCTGGAGTGTCGGACAGGGTTATGGCTACACCTTC
v_call: TRBV30; j_call: TRBJ1-5; clone_size: once; d_call: NA; cdr3_aa: CAWTTAQGQPQHF; cdr3_nt: TGTGCCTGGACTACCGCGCAGGGTCAGCCCCAGCATTTT
v_call: TRBV5-8; j_call: TRBJ2-5; clone_size: NA; d_call: TRBD1; cdr3_aa: CASSSRDSQETQYF; cdr3_nt: TGTGCCAGCAGCTCCCGGGACAGTCAAGAGACCCAGTACTTC
v_call: TRBV5-6; j_call: TRBJ2-5; clone_size: NA; d_call: TRBD2; cdr3_aa: CASSLPGLAKTQYF; cdr3_nt: TGTGCCAGCAGCCTGCCGGGACTAGCGAAGACCCAGTACTTC
v_call: TRBV27; j_call: TRBJ1-2; clone_size: once; d_call: NA; cdr3_aa: CASSWSAGEGYGYTF; cdr3_nt: TGTGCCAGCAGTTGGTCTGCAGGGGAGGGCTATGGCTACACCTTC
v_call: TRBV5-1; j_call: TRBJ2-7; clone_size: NA; d_call: TRBD1; cdr3_aa: CASSFKGQGPLYEQYF; cdr3_nt: TGCGCCAGCAGCTTCAAGGGACAGGGCCCACTCTACGAGCAGTACTTC
v_call: TRBV6-5; j_call: TRBJ1-1; clone_size: NA; d_call: TRBD1; cdr3_aa: CASSRGQGNTEAFF; cdr3_nt: TGTGCCAGCAGCCGGGGACAGGGGAACACTGAAGCTTTCTTT
v_call: TRBV11-2; j_call: TRBJ2-7; clone_size: NA; d_call: TRBD1; cdr3_aa: CASSLYEGQGAYEQYF; cdr3_nt: TGTGCCAGCAGCTTATACGAGGGACAGGGGGCCTACGAGCAGTACTTC
v_call: TRBV6-4; j_call: TRBJ1-1; clone_size: NA; d_call: TRBD1; cdr3_aa: CASSADRESEAFF; cdr3_nt: TGTGCCAGCAGTGCCGACAGGGAATCTGAAGCTTTCTTT
v_call: TRBV5-5; j_call: TRBJ2-5; clone_size: NA; d_call: TRBD1; cdr3_aa: CASSSGQLRETQYF; cdr3_nt: TGTGCCAGCAGCTCGGGACAGTTGAGAGAGACCCAGTACTTC
v_call: TRBV9; j_call: TRBJ2-1; clone_size: NA; d_call: NA; cdr3_aa: CASSGIVLEQFF; cdr3_nt: TGTGCCAGCAGCGGCATAGTACTTGAGCAGTTCTTC
v_call: TRBV4-2; j_call: TRBJ1-2; clone_size: NA; d_call: NA; cdr3_aa: CASSQDGGNYGYTF; cdr3_nt: TGTGCCAGCAGCCAAGATGGGGGGAACTATGGCTACACCTTC
v_call: TRBV7-3; j_call: TRBJ2-7; clone_size: NA; d_call: NA; cdr3_aa: CASSLWGRESEQYF; cdr3_nt: TGTGCCAGCAGCTTATGGGGGCGGGAGAGCGAGCAGTACTTC
v_call: TRBV6-1; j_call: TRBJ1-6; clone_size: NA; d_call: TRBD1; cdr3_aa: CASSEIGQGNSPLHF; cdr3_nt: TGTGCCAGCAGTGAAATCGGACAGGGGAATTCACCCCTCCACTTT
v_call: TRBV18; j_call: TRBJ2-5; clone_size: NA; d_call: TRBD1; cdr3_aa: CASAPGGLGETQYF; cdr3_nt: TGTGCCAGCGCGCCAGGGGGTCTGGGGGAGACCCAGTACTTC
v_call: TRBV28; j_call: TRBJ2-2; clone_size: NA; d_call: TRBD2; cdr3_aa: CASISAGGFSGELFF; cdr3_nt: TGTGCCAGCATTTCGGCGGGAGGGTTCAGCGGGGAGCTGTTTTTT
v_call: TRBV5-1; j_call: TRBJ1-1; clone_size: NA; d_call: NA; cdr3_aa: CASSDTRNTEAFF; cdr3_nt: TGCGCCAGCAGCGACACACGTAACACTGAAGCTTTCTTT
v_call: TRBV6-5; j_call: TRBJ1-4; clone_size: NA; d_call: TRBD1; cdr3_aa: CASSRTTGEWEKLFF; cdr3_nt: TGTGCCAGCAGCCGTACGACAGGGGAGTGGGAAAAACTGTTTTTT
v_call: TRBV5-1; j_call: TRBJ1-1; clone_size: NA; d_call: TRBD1; cdr3_aa: CASAPRQGGTEAFF; cdr3_nt: TGCGCCAGCGCACCTCGACAGGGTGGCACTGAAGCTTTCTTT